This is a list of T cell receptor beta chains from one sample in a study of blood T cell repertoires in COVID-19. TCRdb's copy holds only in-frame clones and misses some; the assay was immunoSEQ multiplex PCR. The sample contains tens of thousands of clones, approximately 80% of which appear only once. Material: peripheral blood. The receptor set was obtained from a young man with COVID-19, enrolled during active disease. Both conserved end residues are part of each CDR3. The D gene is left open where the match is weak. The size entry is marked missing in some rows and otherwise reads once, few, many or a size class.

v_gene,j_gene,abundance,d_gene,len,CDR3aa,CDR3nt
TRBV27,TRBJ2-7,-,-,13,CASSLRENYEQYF,TGTGCCAGCAGTTTAAGGGAGAACTACGAGCAGTACTTC
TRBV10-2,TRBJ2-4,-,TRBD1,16,CASSEVRTGWTDIQYF,TGCGCCAGCAGTGAGGTCCGGACAGGGTGGACGGACATTCAGTACTTC
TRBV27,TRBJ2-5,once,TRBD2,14,CASSPPGGTETQYF,TGTGCCAGCAGTCCCCCCGGGGGGACAGAGACCCAGTACTTC
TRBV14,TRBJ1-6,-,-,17,CASSQWGEDTDNSPLHF,TGTGCCAGCAGCCAATGGGGGGAGGACACCGATAATTCACCCCTCCACTTT
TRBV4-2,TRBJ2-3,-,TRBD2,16,CASSQGVGGGTDTQYF,TGTGCCAGCAGCCAAGGGGTCGGGGGGGGCACAGATACGCAGTATTTT
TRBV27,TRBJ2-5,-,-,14,CASSLEGEGETQYF,TGTGCCAGCAGTTTGGAGGGGGAGGGGGAGACCCAGTACTTC
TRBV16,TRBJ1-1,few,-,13,CASSQRRETEAFF,TGTGCCAGCAGCCAAAGGAGAGAAACTGAAGCTTTCTTT
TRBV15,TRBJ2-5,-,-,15,CATSRDPRVGETQYF,TGTGCCACCAGCAGAGATCCGAGGGTCGGGGAGACCCAGTACTTC
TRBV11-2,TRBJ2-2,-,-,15,CASRRGLGNTGELFF,TGTGCCAGCCGACGGGGACTTGGCAACACCGGGGAGCTGTTTTTT
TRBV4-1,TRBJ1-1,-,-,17,CASSQGQGNGWWAEAFF,TGCGCCAGCAGCCAAGGCCAGGGAAACGGCTGGTGGGCTGAAGCTTTCTTT
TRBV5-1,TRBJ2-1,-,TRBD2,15,CASSTGLAGYNEQFF,TGCGCCAGCAGCACGGGACTAGCGGGGTACAATGAGCAGTTCTTC
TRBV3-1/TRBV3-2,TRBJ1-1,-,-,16,CASSQVHAVGNTEAFF,TGTGCCAGCAGCCAAGTTCATGCGGTCGGGAACACTGAAGCTTTCTTT
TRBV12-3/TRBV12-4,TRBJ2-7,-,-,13,CASSIGQFYEQYF,TGTGCCAGCAGTATTGGACAGTTCTACGAGCAGTACTTC
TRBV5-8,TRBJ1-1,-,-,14,CASSFTGLNTEAFF,TGTGCCAGCAGCTTTACAGGGCTGAACACTGAAGCTTTCTTT
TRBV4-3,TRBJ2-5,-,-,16,CASSQDGVAEKETQYF,TGCGCCAGCAGCCAAGATGGGGTAGCGGAAAAAGAGACCCAGTACTTC
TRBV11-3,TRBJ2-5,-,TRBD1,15,CASSLDTTGEETQYF,TGTGCCAGCAGCTTAGATACTACAGGGGAAGAGACCCAGTACTTC
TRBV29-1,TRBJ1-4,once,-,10,CSAVQEKLFF,TGCAGCGCTGTCCAAGAGAAGCTGTTTTTT
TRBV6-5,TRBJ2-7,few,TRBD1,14,CASTRDRGGHEQYF,TGTGCCAGCACCCGGGACAGGGGAGGCCACGAGCAGTACTTC
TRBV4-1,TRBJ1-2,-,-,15,CASSQATGHPSGYTF,TGCGCCAGCAGCCAAGCCACGGGACACCCCTCGGGCTACACCTTC
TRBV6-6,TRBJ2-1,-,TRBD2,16,CASCFIWEGRYNEQFF,TGTGCCAGCTGTTTTATTTGGGAGGGCCGGTACAATGAGCAGTTCTTC
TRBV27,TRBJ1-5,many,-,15,CASSLEGGSNQPQHF,TGTGCCAGCAGTTTAGAGGGGGGGAGCAATCAGCCCCAGCATTTT
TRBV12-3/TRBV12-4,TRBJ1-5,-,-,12,CASSIINQPQHF,TGTGCCAGCAGTATTATAAATCAGCCCCAGCATTTT
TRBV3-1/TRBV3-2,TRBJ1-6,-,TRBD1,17,CASSQDLFGTGNSPLHF,TGTGCCAGCAGCCAAGATTTATTTGGGACAGGCAATTCACCCCTCCACTTT
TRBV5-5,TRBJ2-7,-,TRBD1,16,CASSFLPGQGQYEQYF,TGTGCCAGCAGCTTCCTGCCGGGACAGGGCCAATACGAGCAGTACTTC
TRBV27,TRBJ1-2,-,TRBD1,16,CASSLRGQGAGYGYTF,TGTGCCAGCAGTTTGCGAGGACAGGGGGCGGGGTATGGCTACACCTTC
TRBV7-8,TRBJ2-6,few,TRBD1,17,CASSPTGQASGANVLTF,TGTGCCAGCAGCCCTACGGGACAGGCCTCTGGGGCCAACGTCCTGACTTTC
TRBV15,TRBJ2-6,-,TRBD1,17,CATSSPGQHSGANVLTF,TGTGCCACCAGCTCTCCGGGACAGCACTCTGGGGCCAACGTCCTGACTTTC
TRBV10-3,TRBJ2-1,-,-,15,CAIKNGGATYNEQFF,TGTGCCATCAAAAATGGCGGGGCCACCTACAATGAGCAGTTCTTC
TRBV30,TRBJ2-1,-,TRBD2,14,CAWSRASGDYEQFF,TGTGCCTGGAGTAGGGCTAGCGGGGACTATGAGCAGTTCTTC
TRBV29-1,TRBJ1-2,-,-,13,CSVVGGLSGGYTF,TGCAGCGTTGTTGGAGGGCTATCCGGTGGCTACACCTTC
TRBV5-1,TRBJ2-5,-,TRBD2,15,CASSPYSGSQETQYF,TGCGCCAGCAGCCCCTATAGCGGGAGCCAAGAGACCCAGTACTTC
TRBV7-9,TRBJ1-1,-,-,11,CASSLYGDAFF,TGTGCCAGCAGCTTATACGGAGACGCTTTCTTT
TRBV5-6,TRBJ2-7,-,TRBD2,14,CASSFPGLVDEQYF,TGTGCCAGCAGCTTCCCGGGACTAGTGGACGAGCAGTACTTC
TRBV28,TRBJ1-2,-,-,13,CASSLAPYYGYTF,TGTGCCAGCAGTCTGGCCCCGTACTATGGCTACACCTTC
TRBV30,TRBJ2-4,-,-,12,CAWSVTGDIQYF,TGTGCCTGGAGCGTCACGGGGGACATTCAGTACTTC
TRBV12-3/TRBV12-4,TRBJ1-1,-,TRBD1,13,CASSPQGRTEAFF,TGTGCCAGCAGTCCACAGGGGAGGACTGAAGCTTTCTTT
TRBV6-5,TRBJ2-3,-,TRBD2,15,CASLWTSGRTDTQYF,TGTGCCAGCTTATGGACTAGCGGGAGGACAGATACGCAGTATTTT
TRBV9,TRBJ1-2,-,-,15,CASSFLRNGRYGYTF,TGTGCCAGCAGCTTCCTAAGGAATGGGCGCTATGGCTACACCTTC
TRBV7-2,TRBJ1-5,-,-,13,CASSGNSGQPQHF,TGTGCCAGCAGCGGGAACAGCGGTCAGCCCCAGCATTTT
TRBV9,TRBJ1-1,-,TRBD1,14,CASSSGQGFTEAFF,TGTGCCAGCAGCTCAGGACAGGGGTTCACTGAAGCTTTCTTT
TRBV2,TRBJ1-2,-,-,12,CASSPLNYGYTF,TGTGCCAGCAGCCCGTTAAACTATGGCTACACCTTC
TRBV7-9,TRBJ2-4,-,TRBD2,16,CASSLVLAGGLNIQYF,TGTGCCAGCAGCTTGGTATTAGCGGGGGGATTGAACATTCAGTACTTC
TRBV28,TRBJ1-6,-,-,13,CASRFGENSPLHF,TGTGCCAGCCGATTTGGAGAAAATTCACCCCTCCACTTT
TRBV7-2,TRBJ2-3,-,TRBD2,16,CASSLLLAGATDTQYF,TGTGCCAGCAGCTTACTACTAGCGGGGGCCACAGATACGCAGTATTTT
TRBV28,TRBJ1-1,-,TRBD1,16,CASSSPTGTGGTEAFF,TGTGCCAGCAGTTCACCCACGGGGACAGGGGGCACTGAAGCTTTCTTT
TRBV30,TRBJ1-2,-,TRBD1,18,CAWIPKEGQGASGYGYTF,TGTGCCTGGATTCCTAAGGAGGGACAGGGAGCCTCAGGCTATGGCTACACCTTC
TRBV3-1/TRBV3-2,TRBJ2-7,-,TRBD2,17,CASSQGTSSAVSYEQYF,TGTGCCAGCAGCCAAGGGACTAGTAGTGCGGTCTCCTACGAGCAGTACTTC
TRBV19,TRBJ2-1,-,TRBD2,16,CASTLGPRGAYNEQFF,TGTGCCAGTACCCTAGGCCCCCGGGGGGCCTACAATGAGCAGTTCTTC
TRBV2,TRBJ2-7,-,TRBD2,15,CASREGSGSKREQYF,TGTGCCAGCAGAGAGGGTAGCGGGAGTAAGAGGGAGCAGTACTTC
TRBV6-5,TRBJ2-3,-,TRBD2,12,CASSLAGDTQYF,TGTGCCAGCTCATTAGCGGGAGATACGCAGTATTTT
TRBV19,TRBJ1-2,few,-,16,CASGGADLAVVRGYTF,TGTGCCAGTGGGGGAGCTGACTTAGCGGTGGTGCGGGGCTACACCTTC
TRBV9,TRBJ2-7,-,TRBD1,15,CASSPQGTGSDEQYF,TGTGCCAGCAGCCCCCAAGGGACAGGGTCCGACGAGCAGTACTTC
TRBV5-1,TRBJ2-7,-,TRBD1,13,CASSGTGAYEQYF,TGCGCCAGCAGCGGGACAGGGGCCTACGAGCAGTACTTC